These 25 T cell receptor beta chains originate from one sample sequenced in a study of T-cell reconstitution after alpha-beta-depleted transplantation in children. The authors prepared the TCRbeta library with unique molecular identifiers. TCRdb re-derived calls from the PCR reads in MiXCR, one entry per CDR3 protein. The table records roughly 350,000 distinct CDR3 sequences, 10% of them present only once. This material consisted of PBMCs from the stem cell graft donor, taken from the stem cell graft. The receptors shown here come from a human donor who donated a stem cell graft to a child with acute lymphoblastic leukemia.

The chain uses TRBV28 and TRBJ2-3; 8 positions agree with TRBD2. With V trimmed by 2 bases and J by 3 bases, 13 bases remained unmatched. The CDR3 sequence is 18 residues long. Germline CDR1 is MDHEN and CDR2 is SYDVKM. The CDR3 spells CASSLPQGGGRMTDTQYF. In nucleotides, the CDR3 is TGTGCCAGCAGTTTACCCCAGGGCGGGGGGCGAATGACAGATACGCAGTATTTT.

In its sample, this clonotype was seen a few times. This chain connects TRBV4-1 to TRBJ2-6, with 9 bases matching TRBD1. V gave up 3 bases and J gave up 0 bases; unmatched junction bases: 9. Germline-derived CDR1 and CDR2 are MGHRA and YSYEKL. The CDR3 runs 19 residues. CDR3 in amino acids: CASSHGWDRVISGANVLTF. The CDR3 coding sequence is TGCGCCAGCAGCCATGGCTGGGACAGGGTGATCTCTGGGGCCAACGTCCTGACTTTC.

This clonotype was detected only a few times. V is TRBV11-1 and J is TRBJ2-5; 7 nucleotides align to TRBD1. The length of the CDR3 is 15 residues. Germline assignment: CDR1 SGHAT and CDR2 FQDESV (reference sequence). V was pared by 4 bases and J by 0 bases, with 5 bases of the junction left unmatched. CDR3 sequence (DNA): TGTGCCAGCAGCTCTTGGACAGGAGACCAAGAGACCCAGTACTTC. This sequence encodes CASSSWTGDQETQYF.

This clonotype appeared many times. V usage is TRBV5-1 and J usage is TRBJ1-2; D is perhaps TRBD1 (6 bases). V was cut by 4 bases and J by 8 bases, with 15 bases left in between. The CDR3 is 13 amino acids. In germline, CDR1 is SGHRS, CDR2 YFSETQ. This chain's CDR3 is CASSASQGRGYTF. CDR3 coding DNA: TGCGCCAGCAGCGCCTCACAGGGACGCGGCTACACCTTC.

This clonotype occurred many times. J is TRBJ2-2 and V is TRBV2; either TRBD1 or TRBD2 may supply D (5 bases each). The V end lost 6 bases, the J end lost 0 bases, and 8 bases lay between the germline ends. The CDR3 has 14 amino acids. CDR1 is SNHLY and CDR2 is FYNNEI in the germline V gene. The CDR3: CASRGRANTGELFF. In DNA form, the CDR3 reads TGTGCCAGCAGGGGACGGGCGAACACCGGGGAGCTGTTTTTT. Drawing the rest from reference TRBV2 and TRBJ2-2, the complete variable domain is EPEVTQTPSHQVTQMGQEVILRCVPISNHLYFYWYRQILGQKVEFLVSFYNNEISEKSEIFDDQFSVERPDGSNFTLKIRSTKLEDSAMYFCASRGRANTGELFFGEGSRLTVL.

The chain combines TRBV20-1 with TRBJ2-3; 9 bases are a match to TRBD2. J was trimmed by 2 bases and V by 4 bases; bases with no gene match: 7. Looked up from germline, CDR1 is DFQATT and CDR2 is SNEGSKA (reference sequence). There are 15 residues in the CDR3. CDR3 amino acids: CSATSASGVTDTQYF. DNA for the CDR3: TGCAGTGCTACCTCGGCTAGCGGGGTCACAGATACGCAGTATTTT.

The chain is built from TRBV5-1 and TRBJ2-5, with D possibly matching TRBD2 (6 bases). Germline V CDR1 and CDR2: SGHRS, YFSETQ. CDR3 length equals 15 residues. Trimming took 5 bases from V and 1 from J, leaving 15 bases between them. CDR3 coding DNA: TGCGCCAGCAGTCGCGCCACGACTAGCCAAGAGACCCAGTACTTC. This sequence encodes CASSRATTSQETQYF.

V and J are TRBV12-3 or TRBV12-4 and TRBJ2-7; D is possibly TRBD1 or TRBD2 (7 bases each). Trimming took off 5 bases at V and 3 bases at J, with 17 bases between the two ends. This CDR3 has 15 amino acids. The CDR3 protein is CASSQGGGADYEQYF. As DNA, the CDR3 is TGTGCCAGCAGTCAGGGGGGGGGAGCGGACTACGAGCAGTACTTC.

This clonotype was seen ten or more times. The rearrangement uses TRBV12-3 or TRBV12-4 and TRBJ1-5; 9 nucleotides match TRBD1. Trimming cost V 6 bases and J 5 bases; bases outside gene matches: 5. The CDR3 spans 14 residues. CDR3 region: CASRPTGGDQPQHF. CDR3 coding DNA: TGTGCCAGCAGACCCACAGGGGGCGATCAGCCCCAGCATTTT.

This clonotype was found a few times. The V and J genes are TRBV6-1 and TRBJ2-1; D possibly matches TRBD1 or TRBD2 (6 bases each). Deletions cut 1 base from V and 8 bases from J, with 18 bases between. The CDR3 covers 16 residues. Germline V gives CDR1 MNHNS, CDR2 SASEGT. The DNA for the CDR3 is TGTGCCAGCAGTGAAGAGTTGGGGGGCCACTCAGATGAGCAGTTCTTC. Its translation is CASSEELGGHSDEQFF.

This rearrangement joins TRBV20-1 to TRBJ1-1, with D hard to call. V dropped 3 bases and J dropped 1 base, with 9 bases sitting between them. The CDR3 spans 13 residues. Germline CDR1 reads DFQATT; CDR2 reads SNEGSKA (reference sequence). The CDR3 DNA reads TGCAGTGCTAGTAATTCCGAGAACACTGAAGCTTTCTTT. It yields the protein CSASNSENTEAFF.

The gene calls are TRBV5-1 and TRBJ2-6; 8 nucleotides line up with TRBD1. In germline, CDR1 is SGHRS, CDR2 YFSETQ. The CDR3 is 15 residues long. J gave up 3 bases and V 4 bases, and 3 bases lay outside the gene matches. As DNA, the CDR3 is TGCGCCAGCAGCCAAGGGACAGGTGGGGCCAACGTCCTGACTTTC. Translated: CASSQGTGGANVLTF. Supplemented by reference TRBV5-1 and TRBJ2-6, the full variable domain reads KAGVTQTPRYLIKTRGQQVTLSCSPISGHRSVSWYQQTPGQGLQFLFEYFSETQRNKGNFPGRFSGRQFSNSRSEMNVSTLELGDSALYLCASSQGTGGANVLTFGAGSRLTVL.

V usage is TRBV7-9 and J usage is TRBJ2-7; 7 nucleotides agree with TRBD1. The CDR3 extends over 17 amino acids. V lost 4 bases and J lost 2; bases outside the gene matches: 14. The germline gives CDR1 SEHNR, CDR2 FQNEAQ (reference sequence). The CDR3 sequence: CASSSTGPQLIAYEQYF. CDR3 sequence (DNA): TGTGCCAGCAGCTCGACAGGGCCCCAATTGATAGCCTACGAGCAGTACTTC.

The sample holds a few counts of this clonotype. The chain uses TRBV4-1 and TRBJ2-5, with D possibly being TRBD2 (6 bases). The germline gives CDR1 MGHRA, CDR2 YSYEKL. Between the trimmed V and J ends, which lost 5 bases and 5 bases, there was a span of 18 bases. CDR3 size: 15 residues. In DNA, the CDR3 is TGCGCCAGCAGCTCGGAAGTTGGTCGGGGGGAGACCCAGTACTTC. It encodes CASSSEVGRGETQYF.

This rearrangement joins TRBV7-9 to TRBJ2-3; D possibly corresponds to TRBD1 (5 bases). Trimming cost V 0 bases and J 5 bases, with 6 bases left between them. The CDR3 covers 13 residues. Germline lookup yields CDR1 SEHNR and CDR2 FQNEAQ (reference sequence). The CDR3 bases are TGTGCCAGCAGCTTAGCGCAGGGAGATACGCAGTATTTT. Residues: CASSLAQGDTQYF.

Ten or more counts support this clonotype. The gene calls are TRBV29-1 and TRBJ2-3; D is uncertain. Germline V gene sequence: CDR1 SQVTM, CDR2 ANQGSEA. The CDR3 extends over 15 amino acids. V was shortened by 4 bases and J by 5 bases, with 19 bases between the two germline ends. CDR3 sequence reads: CSVVHPEQHGDTQYF. In nucleotides, the CDR3 is TGCAGCGTTGTTCACCCAGAACAACATGGAGATACGCAGTATTTT.

The chain has TRBV5-6 and TRBJ2-2; 8 bases are shared with TRBD2. CDR1 is SGHDT, CDR2 YYEEEE, per germline. There are 16 residues in the CDR3. V was clipped by 6 bases and J by 5 bases; unmatched bases: 12. As DNA, the CDR3 is TGTGCCAGCACCAACGCCGGGACTAGGTTGACCGGGGAGCTGTTTTTT. It yields the protein CASTNAGTRLTGELFF.

This clonotype was seen a few times. The CDR3 reads CASSRRLAGAYTDTQYF. Written as DNA, the CDR3 is TGTGCCAGCAGCCGCCGACTAGCGGGAGCCTACACAGATACGCAGTATTTT. This rearrangement joins TRBV5-6 to TRBJ2-3, with 12 nucleotides matching TRBD2. V lost 4 bases to trimming and J lost 2 bases; unmatched junction nucleotides: 8. CDR3 length equals 17 residues. Germline V gene lookup returns CDR1 SGHDT and CDR2 YYEEEE.

The V gene is TRBV20-1, the J gene TRBJ2-7; TRBD2 aligns across 7 bases. The CDR3 has 18 residues. After removal of 3 bases from V and 0 bases from J, the junction contained 17 bases not matched to a gene. Germline V gene sequence: CDR1 DFQATT, CDR2 SNEGSKA (reference sequence). DNA for the CDR3: TGCAGTGCTAGCCAAGCGCGAGGGCCCGGCGGGGGCTCCTACGAGCAGTACTTC. It codes for CSASQARGPGGGSYEQYF.

This clonotype was detected many times. The chain is built from TRBV12-3 or TRBV12-4 and TRBJ2-3; TRBD1 matches 10 bases. The J segment lost 1 base and the V segment lost 6 bases, leaving 4 bases of the junction unmatched. The CDR3 totals 15 residues. The CDR3 DNA is TGTGCCAGCAGAACCGGGACAGGGGGCACAGATACGCAGTATTTT. Protein: CASRTGTGGTDTQYF.

A few counts support this clonotype. The chain's CDR3 is CASSGILAGSTNEQFF. In DNA form, the CDR3 reads TGTGCCAGCAGTGGAATACTAGCGGGGTCTACCAATGAGCAGTTCTTC. The chain joins TRBV27 to TRBJ2-1; TRBD2 agrees at 10 bases. This CDR3 is 16 amino acids long. The ends lost 5 bases at V and 6 bases at J; junction bases unmatched: 10. Germline V gene sequence: CDR1 MNHEY, CDR2 SMNVEV (reference sequence).

The V and J genes are TRBV20-1 and TRBJ1-5; 7 bases match TRBD1. The J segment lost 1 base and the V segment lost 4 bases, leaving 1 base of the junction unmatched. CDR1 and CDR2 (germline): DFQATT, SNEGSKA (reference sequence). This CDR3 has 13 residues. CDR3 residues: CSAMGQSNQPQHF. The CDR3 DNA is TGCAGTGCTATGGGACAGAGCAATCAGCCCCAGCATTTT.

The chain couples TRBV29-1 to TRBJ1-2; no clear D gene. The CDR3 has 11 residues. The V gene lost 6 bases and the J gene lost 5 bases, with 10 bases spanning the gap. Germline assignment: CDR1 SQVTM and CDR2 ANQGSEA. In nucleotides, the CDR3 is TGCAGCGTAGCGGACCTTTATGGCTACACCTTC. This gives the protein CSVADLYGYTF. Combining the CDR3 with reference TRBV29-1 and TRBJ1-2 gives the whole variable domain SAVISQKPSRDICQRGTSLTIQCQVDSQVTMMFWYRQQPGQSLTLIATANQGSEATYESGFVIDKFPISRPNLTFSTLTVSNMSPEDSSIYLCSVADLYGYTFGSGTRLTVV.

The rearrangement uses TRBV19 and TRBJ1-2, with D uncertain. CDR3 size: 13 residues. The V end was cut by 7 bases, the J end by 4 bases, with 13 bases between. Germline V gives CDR1 LNHDA, CDR2 SQIVND (reference sequence). CDR3 sequence reads: CASTRTPLYGYTF. The CDR3 DNA follows: TGTGCCAGTACGAGAACCCCCCTCTATGGCTACACCTTC. The variable domain in full, with the rest retrieved from reference TRBV19 and TRBJ1-2, is DGGITQSPKYLFRKEGQNVTLSCEQNLNHDAMYWYRQDPGQGLRLIYYSQIVNDFQKGDIAEGYSVSREKKESFPLTVTSAQKNPTAFYLCASTRTPLYGYTFGSGTRLTVV.

The rearrangement uses TRBV5-1 and TRBJ2-1, with 8 nucleotides matching TRBD2. Germline V gene data show CDR1 as SGHRS and CDR2 as YFSETQ. V dropped 2 bases and J dropped 3; count of bases not matched to a gene: 4. The CDR3 totals 15 residues. In nucleotides, the CDR3 is TGCGCCAGCAGCTTCGACGGGAGGGGCTACAATGAGCAGTTCTTC. Translation: CASSFDGRGYNEQFF. The whole variable domain, filled in from reference TRBV5-1 and TRBJ2-1, reads KAGVTQTPRYLIKTRGQQVTLSCSPISGHRSVSWYQQTPGQGLQFLFEYFSETQRNKGNFPGRFSGRQFSNSRSEMNVSTLELGDSALYLCASSFDGRGYNEQFFGPGTRLTVL.